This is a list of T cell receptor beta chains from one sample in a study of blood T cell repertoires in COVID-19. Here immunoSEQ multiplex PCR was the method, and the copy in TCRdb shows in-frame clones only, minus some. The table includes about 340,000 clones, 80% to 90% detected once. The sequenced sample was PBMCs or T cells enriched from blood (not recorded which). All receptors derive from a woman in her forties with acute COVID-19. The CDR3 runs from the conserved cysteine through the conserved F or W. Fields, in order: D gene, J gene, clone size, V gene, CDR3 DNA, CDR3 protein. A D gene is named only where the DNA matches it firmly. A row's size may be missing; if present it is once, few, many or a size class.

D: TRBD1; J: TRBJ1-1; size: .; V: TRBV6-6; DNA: TGTGCCAGCAAAATCAGTTATGGGACAGACTCTGAAGCTTTCTTT; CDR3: CASKISYGTDSEAFF
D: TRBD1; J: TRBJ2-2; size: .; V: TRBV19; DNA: TGTGCCAGTCGGGGCAGGGGGCTTTTTGTCGGGGAGCTGTTTTTT; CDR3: CASRGRGLFVGELFF
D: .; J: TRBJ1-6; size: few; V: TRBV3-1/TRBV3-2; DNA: TGTGCCAGCAGCACGGGACACCCCAATTCACCCCTCCACTTT; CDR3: CASSTGHPNSPLHF
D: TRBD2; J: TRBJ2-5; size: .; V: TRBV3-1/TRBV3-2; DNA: TGTGCCAGCAGCCAAGATAGGTGGACGGGGGGGCAAGAGACCCAGTACTTC; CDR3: CASSQDRWTGGQETQYF
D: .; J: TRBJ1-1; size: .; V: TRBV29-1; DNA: TGCAGCGTCGAGGACAGCACCCCGGGGGCTTTCTTT; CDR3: CSVEDSTPGAFF
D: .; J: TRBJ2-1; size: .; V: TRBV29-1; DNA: TGCAGCGCTTCAGTCTACAATGAGCAGTTCTTC; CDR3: CSASVYNEQFF
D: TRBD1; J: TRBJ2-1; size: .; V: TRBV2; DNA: TGTGCAACCCTACAGGGGTTAGCTGGCGGTGAGCAGTTCTTC; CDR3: CATLQGLAGGEQFF
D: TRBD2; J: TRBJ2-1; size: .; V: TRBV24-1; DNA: TGTGCCACCAGTGGTGTCGGGACTAGCGCTAACAATGAGCAGTTCTTC; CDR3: CATSGVGTSANNEQFF
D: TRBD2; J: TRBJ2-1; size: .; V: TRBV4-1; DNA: TGCGCCAGCAGCCATCGGGGGGGCTCACCTGAGCAGTTCTTC; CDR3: CASSHRGGSPEQFF
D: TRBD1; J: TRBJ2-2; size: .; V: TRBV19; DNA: TGTGCCAGTAGTATCCGACAGGGGTTAGAGGAGCTGTTTTTT; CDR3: CASSIRQGLEELFF
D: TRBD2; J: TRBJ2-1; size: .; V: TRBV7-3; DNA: TGTGCCAGCAGCCCGACTAGCGGGAGCCTTAATGAGCAGTTCTTC; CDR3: CASSPTSGSLNEQFF
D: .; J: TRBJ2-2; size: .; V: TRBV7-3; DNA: TGTGCCAGCAGCCCCGGGAACACCGGGGAGCTGTTTTTT; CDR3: CASSPGNTGELFF
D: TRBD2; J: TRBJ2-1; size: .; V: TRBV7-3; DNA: TGTGCCAGCAGCTCCAGACGTCCCGGGACCCTTCGGACTAGCGGAGGGAATGAGCAGTTCTTC; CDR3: CASSSRRPGTLRTSGGNEQFF
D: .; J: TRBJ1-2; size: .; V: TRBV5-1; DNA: TGCGCCAGCAGCTCTCCACGGGGGAATGGCTACACCTTC; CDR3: CASSSPRGNGYTF
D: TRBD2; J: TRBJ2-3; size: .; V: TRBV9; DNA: TGTGCCAGCAGCTTAACCTGGGGGGGTAATACGCAGTATTTT; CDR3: CASSLTWGGNTQYF
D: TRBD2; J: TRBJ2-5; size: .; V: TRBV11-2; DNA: TGTGCCAGCAGCTTAGGCGGGGGGAAACAAGAGACCCAGTACTTC; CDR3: CASSLGGGKQETQYF
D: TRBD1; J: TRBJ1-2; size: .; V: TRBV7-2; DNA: TGTGCCAGCAGCTTTACGGACAGGGGGCAATCACGGGGCTACACCTTC; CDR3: CASSFTDRGQSRGYTF
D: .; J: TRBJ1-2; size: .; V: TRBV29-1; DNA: TGCAGCGTTACGCCTCGGCGGGGCAGGAGTTTCTATGGCTACACCTTC; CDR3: CSVTPRRGRSFYGYTF
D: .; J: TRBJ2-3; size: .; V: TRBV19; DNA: TGTGCCAGTAGCCTTATGGAGACTAGCACAGATACGCAGTATTTT; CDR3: CASSLMETSTDTQYF
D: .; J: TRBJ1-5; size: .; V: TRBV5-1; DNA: TGCGCCAGCAGCTTGGGAGCAGGGGCGGCTCAGCCCCAGCATTTT; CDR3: CASSLGAGAAQPQHF
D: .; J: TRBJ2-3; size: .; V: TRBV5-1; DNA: TGCGCCAGCAGCTTGGAAGGAGCGTCCCCCCCCGATACGCAGTATTTT; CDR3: CASSLEGASPPDTQYF
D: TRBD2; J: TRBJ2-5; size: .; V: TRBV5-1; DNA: TGCGCCAGCAGCTTCGGGCGGGGGGCCCAAGAGACCCAGTACTTC; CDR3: CASSFGRGAQETQYF
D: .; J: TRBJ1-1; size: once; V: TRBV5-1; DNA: TGCGCCAGCAGCCCACAGAAGAACACTGAAGCTTTCTTT; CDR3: CASSPQKNTEAFF
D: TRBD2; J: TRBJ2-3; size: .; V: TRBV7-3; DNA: TGTGCCAGCAGCTCCGGACTAGCGCTTAGCACAGATACGCAGTATTTT; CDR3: CASSSGLALSTDTQYF
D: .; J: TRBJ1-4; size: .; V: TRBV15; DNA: TGTGCCACCAGCAGTATAAAGGAGGCCCTAAATGAAAAACTGTTTTTT; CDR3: CATSSIKEALNEKLFF
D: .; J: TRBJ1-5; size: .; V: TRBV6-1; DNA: TGTGCCAGCAGTGAAGGCCGTTTAGCAGGGTATAGCAATCAGCCCCAGCATTTT; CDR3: CASSEGRLAGYSNQPQHF
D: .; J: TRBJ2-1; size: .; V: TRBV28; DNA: TGTGCCAGCAGTCCTCGTCACAATGAGCAGTTCTTC; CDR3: CASSPRHNEQFF
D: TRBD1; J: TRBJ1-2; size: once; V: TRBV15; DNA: TGTGCCACCAGCCGGGACAGGGGGCTGTTTGGCTACACCTTC; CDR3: CATSRDRGLFGYTF
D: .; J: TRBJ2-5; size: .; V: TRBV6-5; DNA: TGTGCCAGCAACAAAGGGGATTACCAAGAGACCCAGTACTTC; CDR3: CASNKGDYQETQYF
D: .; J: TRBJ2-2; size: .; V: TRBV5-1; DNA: TGCGCCAGTAAATTACAGGGCACCGGGGAGCTGTTTTTT; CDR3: CASKLQGTGELFF
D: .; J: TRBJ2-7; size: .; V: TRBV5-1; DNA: TGCGCCAGCAGCTTAGGTACAACCCGGGGCTACGAGCAGTACTTC; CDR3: CASSLGTTRGYEQYF
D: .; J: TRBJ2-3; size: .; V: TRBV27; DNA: TGTGCCAGCAGTTTATACCTGTTCGGTGGCACAGATACGCAGTATTTT; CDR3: CASSLYLFGGTDTQYF
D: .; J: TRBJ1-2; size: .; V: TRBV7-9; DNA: TGTGCCAGCAGCAGCCCAGGGGCAGCTGCTGCTGCCTATGGCTACACCTTC; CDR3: CASSSPGAAAAAYGYTF
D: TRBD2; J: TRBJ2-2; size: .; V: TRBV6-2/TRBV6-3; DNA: TGTGCCAGCAGTCGGAGCGGGACGGTACACACCGGGGAGCTGTTTTTT; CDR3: CASSRSGTVHTGELFF
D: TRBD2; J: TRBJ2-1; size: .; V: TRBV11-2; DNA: TGTGCCAGCAGCTTAGTGAGCGGGGGCTCCTACAATGAGCAGTTCTTC; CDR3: CASSLVSGGSYNEQFF
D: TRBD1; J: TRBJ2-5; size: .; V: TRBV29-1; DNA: TGCAGCGTTCCTCAGGGGGCAACTCAAGAGACCCAGTACTTC; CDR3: CSVPQGATQETQYF
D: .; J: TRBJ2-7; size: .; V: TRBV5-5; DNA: TGTGCCAGCAGCTTATCCAGCGGCTCCTACGAGCAGTACTTC; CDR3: CASSLSSGSYEQYF
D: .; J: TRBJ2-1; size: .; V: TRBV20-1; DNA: TGCAGTGCCAGTTCAGGGGAAGTTTACAATGAGCAGTTCTTC; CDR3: CSASSGEVYNEQFF
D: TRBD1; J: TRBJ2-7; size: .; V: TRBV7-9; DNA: TGTGCCAGCAGTACCGGGACAGGGACCTACGAGCAGTACTTC; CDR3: CASSTGTGTYEQYF
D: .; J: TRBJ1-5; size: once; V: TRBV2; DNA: TGTGCCAGCAGTGAATTATGGGCAAACCGCCAGAATAGCAATCAGCCCCAGCATTTT; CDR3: CASSELWANRQNSNQPQHF
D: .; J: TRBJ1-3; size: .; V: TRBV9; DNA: TGTGCCAGCAGCGTCGAAAATGGCGGTAACACCATATATTTT; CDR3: CASSVENGGNTIYF